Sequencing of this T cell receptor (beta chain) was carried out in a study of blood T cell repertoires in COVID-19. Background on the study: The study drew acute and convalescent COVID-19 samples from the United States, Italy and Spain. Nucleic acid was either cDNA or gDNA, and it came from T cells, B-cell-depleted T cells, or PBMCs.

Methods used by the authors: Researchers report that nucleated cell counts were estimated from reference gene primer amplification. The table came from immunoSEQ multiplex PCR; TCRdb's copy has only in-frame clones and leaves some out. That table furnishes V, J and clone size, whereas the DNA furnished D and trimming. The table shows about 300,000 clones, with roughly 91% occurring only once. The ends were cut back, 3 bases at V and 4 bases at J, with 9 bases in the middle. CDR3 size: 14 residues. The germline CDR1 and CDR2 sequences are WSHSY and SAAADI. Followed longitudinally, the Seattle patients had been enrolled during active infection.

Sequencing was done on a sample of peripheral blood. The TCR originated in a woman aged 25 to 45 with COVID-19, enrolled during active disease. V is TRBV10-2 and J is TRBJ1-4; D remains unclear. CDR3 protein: CASSDNGFNEKLFF. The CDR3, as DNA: TGCGCCAGCAGTGATAACGGGTTTAATGAAAAACTGTTTTTT.